The sequence of this T cell receptor beta chain was determined in a study of identical twins. MiXCR, applied by TCRdb to the 5' RACE reads, yields one record per CDR3 protein. Of roughly 720,000 distinct CDR3 sequences in the sample, around a sixth were seen once. This CDR3 comprises 17 residues. V lost 4 bases to trimming and J lost 1 base, with 17 bases between them. These same records also appear under a second study, on T cells expressing NK-cell markers.

This TCR derives from a woman aged 18-29 years in good health. The sequencing sample was made of PBMCs. The chain joins TRBV12-3 or TRBV12-4 to TRBJ1-3; the D is unclear. The CDR3 is CASSSVLPGTSGNTIYF. CDR3 coding DNA: TGTGCCAGCAGTTCCGTCCTCCCGGGTACTTCTGGAAACACCATATATTTT.